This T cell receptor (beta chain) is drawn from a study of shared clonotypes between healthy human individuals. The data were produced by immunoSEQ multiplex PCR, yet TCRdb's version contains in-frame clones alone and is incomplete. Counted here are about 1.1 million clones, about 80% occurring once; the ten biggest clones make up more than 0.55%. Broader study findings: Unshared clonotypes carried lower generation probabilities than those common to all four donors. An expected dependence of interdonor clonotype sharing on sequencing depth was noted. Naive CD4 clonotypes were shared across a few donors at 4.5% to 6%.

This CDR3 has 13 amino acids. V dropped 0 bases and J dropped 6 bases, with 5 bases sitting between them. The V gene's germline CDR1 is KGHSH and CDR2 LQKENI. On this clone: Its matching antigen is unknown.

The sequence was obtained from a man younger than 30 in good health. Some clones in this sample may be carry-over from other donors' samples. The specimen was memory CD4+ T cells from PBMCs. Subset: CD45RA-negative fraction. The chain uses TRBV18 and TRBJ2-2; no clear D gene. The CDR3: CASSPPRAGELFF. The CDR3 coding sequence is TGTGCCAGCTCACCACCTAGGGCCGGGGAGCTGTTTTTT.